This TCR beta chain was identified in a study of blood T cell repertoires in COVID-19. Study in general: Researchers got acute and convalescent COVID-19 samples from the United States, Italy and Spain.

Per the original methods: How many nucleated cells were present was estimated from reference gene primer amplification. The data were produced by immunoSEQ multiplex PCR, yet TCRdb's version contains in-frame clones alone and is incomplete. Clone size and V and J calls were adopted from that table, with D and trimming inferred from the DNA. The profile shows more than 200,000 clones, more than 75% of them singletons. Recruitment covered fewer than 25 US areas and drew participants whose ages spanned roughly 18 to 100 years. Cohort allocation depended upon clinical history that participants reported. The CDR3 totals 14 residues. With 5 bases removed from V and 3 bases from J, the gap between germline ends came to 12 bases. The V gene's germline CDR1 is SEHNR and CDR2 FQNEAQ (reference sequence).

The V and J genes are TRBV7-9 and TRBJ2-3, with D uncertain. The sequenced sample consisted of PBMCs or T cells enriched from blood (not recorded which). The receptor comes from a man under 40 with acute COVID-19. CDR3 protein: CASSQSQMTDTQYF. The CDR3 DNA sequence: TGTGCCAGCAGCCAGTCCCAAATGACAGATACGCAGTATTTT.